This TCR beta chain was found in a study of T cells generated in artificial thymic organoids (dated by TCRdb to 2016 to 2017). About the investigation overall: TCR alpha and beta CDR3 repertoires of in vitro artificial thymic organoid-derived CD8 single positive T cells were compared with thymic and peripheral blood naive CD8 T cells. Displayed repertoire sequencing data were described as representative of three independent experiments.

Non-mobilized peripheral blood was obtained from healthy adult donors. Enrichment of primary CD8+ T cells was performed with magnetic beads using the Miltenyi CD8+ T cell Isolation Kit. Prior to RNA extraction, naive CD8 T cells from blood were isolated by FACS sorting as CD3+TCRalphabeta+CD8+CD45RO-CCR7+ cells. For each sample, the RNeasy Micro kit was used to purify total RNA from around 40,000 to 200,000 sorted cells, and RNA quality was checked on an Agilent RNA 6000 Nano chip. CDR1 and CDR2 were assigned from the germline V gene as ENHRY and SYGVKD. A distance of 10 bases separates the germline ends of V and J, which lose 7 bases and 0 bases respectively. The CDR3 starts with the cysteine, ends with the phenylalanine, and has 13 residues. Here the CDR3 DNA is all that survives: 39 bases in frame from base 1. Separate semi-nested PCR amplifications were run for the TCRalpha and TCRbeta libraries, using Advantage 2 and reverse primers located in the TRAC or TRBC constant regions. The amount of total RNA used for first-strand cDNA synthesis ranged from about 3 to 500 ng. TCR cDNA libraries were generated by 5'-RACE using the SMARTer PCR cDNA Synthesis kit, with a poly-dT primer employed for first-strand synthesis. The semi-nested reverse primers in the constant regions carried 5-nucleotide sample-specific barcodes, and the PCR products were cleaned up with the Zymo DNA Clean and Concentrator-5 kit. Up to ten barcoded samples were pooled, ligated to Illumina adaptors and sequenced as 2 x 150 bp paired-end reads on an Illumina MiSeq. In the authors' own workflow: Demultiplexed reads were aligned using BLAT against a custom library containing all human TRAV, TRAJ, TRBV, TRBD and TRBJ combinations from IMGT. The best BLAT hits were picked using pslCDnaFilter (-maxAligns=1, -ignoreIntrons), and custom Perl scripts were used to calculate clonotype frequencies. TCRdb's own reprocessing of the public reads used fastp at Q25 and MiXCR and kept productive beta chains. One record per CDR3 amino acid sequence lists the most common genes and DNA. The V and J calls here are based on TCRdb, not the publication. This sample holds about 5,600 distinct CDR3 sequences; approximately 30% were observed only once. The ten largest make up 2.4% of the sample.

With respect to this clonotype: Its recognized antigen is unknown. No much larger clonotype is one base removed from it; base qualities were not supplied.

The paper as a whole reports these results and caveats: CD8 single positive T cells derived from organoids showed physiological TCR clonotype diversity comparable to the diversity seen in thymic and blood naive CD8 T cells.

The sequenced sample consisted of naive CD8+ T cells from blood. This sample's cell subset or site label indicates: CD3+TCRalphabeta+CD8SP T cells; for blood, CD45RO-CCR7+ naive CD8+ T cells. The V and J genes are TRBV10-3 and TRBJ2-7, with the D call perhaps TRBD1 or TRBD2, each one matching 5 bases. This clonotype was sampled from a human donor who gave cord blood stem cells for thymic organoid culture, a cardiac surgery patient who gave postnatal thymus, or a blood donor (not recorded which). The bases are TGTGCCATCACAAGAGGGACCTCCTACGAGCAGTACTTC. Its coded protein is CAITRGTSYEQYF.